This T cell receptor (beta chain) stems from a study of blood T cells in healthy people across ages. Findings of the study overall: Long-lived donors exceeded aged donors in naive CD4+ cells and diversity.

This clonotype has more than one count but fewer than ten. Its antigen is currently unknown. With a J-beta primer mix and a sample-barcoded 5' primer, a second PCR ran roughly 7 to 11 cycles. TCRdb used MiXCR to reprocess the 5' RACE reads, holding one entry per CDR3 protein. Seen here are 850,000 to 1,000,000 distinct CDR3 sequences, about 53% observed once, and the top ten hold 20% to 25%. CDR3 length: 15 residues. CDR1 and CDR2 (germline): KGHSH, LQKENI. V shed 4 bases and J 8 bases; nucleotides not matched to a gene: 11. The J gene is TRBJ2-4, the V gene TRBV18; TRBD1 agrees at 7 bases. Sequencing input: blood. The receptor was derived from a woman aged 60 to 75 in good health. CDR3 DNA sequence: TGTGCCAGCTCACATAGGGACACCCAGGGGGACATTCAGTACTTC. Its protein product is CASSHRDTQGDIQYF.